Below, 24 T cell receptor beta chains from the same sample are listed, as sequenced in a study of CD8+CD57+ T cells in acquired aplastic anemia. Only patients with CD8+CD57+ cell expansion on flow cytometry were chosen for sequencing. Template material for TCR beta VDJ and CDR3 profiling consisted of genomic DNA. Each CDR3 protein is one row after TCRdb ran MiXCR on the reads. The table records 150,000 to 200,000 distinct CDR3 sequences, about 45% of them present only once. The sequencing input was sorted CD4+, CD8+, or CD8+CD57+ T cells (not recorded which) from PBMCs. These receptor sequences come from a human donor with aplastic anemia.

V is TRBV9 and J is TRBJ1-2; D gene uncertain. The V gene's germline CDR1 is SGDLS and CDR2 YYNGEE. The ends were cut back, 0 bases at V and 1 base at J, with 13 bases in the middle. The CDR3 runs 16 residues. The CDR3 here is CASSVGETKYNYGYTF. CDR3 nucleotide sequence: TGTGCCAGCAGCGTAGGAGAAACTAAATATAACTATGGCTACACCTTC.

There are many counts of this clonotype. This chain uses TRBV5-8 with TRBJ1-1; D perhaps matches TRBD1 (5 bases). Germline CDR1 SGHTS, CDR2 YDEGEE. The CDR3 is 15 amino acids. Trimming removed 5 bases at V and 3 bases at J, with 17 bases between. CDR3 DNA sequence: TGTGCCAGCAGTGGAGGGCAGGGAGGTCACACTGAAGCTTTCTTT. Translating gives CASSGGQGGHTEAFF.

This CDR3 reads CASSQRFGAGQANTGELFF. In nucleotides, the CDR3 is TGCGCCAGCAGCCAACGATTTGGGGCCGGACAGGCGAACACCGGGGAGCTGTTTTTT. The rearrangement links TRBV4-1 to TRBJ2-2, with 7 nucleotides matching TRBD1. The CDR3 totals 19 residues. Germline values: CDR1 MGHRA, CDR2 YSYEKL. After removal of 2 bases from V and 0 bases from J, the junction contained 12 bases not matched to a gene.

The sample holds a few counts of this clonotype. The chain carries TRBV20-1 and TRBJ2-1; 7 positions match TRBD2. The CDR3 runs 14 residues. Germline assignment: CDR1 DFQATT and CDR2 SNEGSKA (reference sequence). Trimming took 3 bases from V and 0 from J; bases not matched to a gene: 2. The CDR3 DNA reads TGCAGTGCTAGCGGGAGGAGCTCCTACAATGAGCAGTTCTTC. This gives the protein CSASGRSSYNEQFF.

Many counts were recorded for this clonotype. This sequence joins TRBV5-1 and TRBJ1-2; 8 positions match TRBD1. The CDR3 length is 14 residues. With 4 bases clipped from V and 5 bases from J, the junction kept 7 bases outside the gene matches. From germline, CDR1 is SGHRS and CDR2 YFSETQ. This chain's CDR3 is CASSATGQGYGYTF. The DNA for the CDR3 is TGCGCCAGCAGCGCCACCGGACAGGGTTATGGCTACACCTTC.

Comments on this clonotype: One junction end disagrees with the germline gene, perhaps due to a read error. The CDR3 region has the DNA TGTGTCACCGCCCGGCCAGCGGGGTCCACCTACGAGCAGTACTTC. Translating gives CVTARPAGSTYEQYF. This chain connects TRBV15 to TRBJ2-7; 7 bases agree with TRBD2. Per the germline V gene, CDR1 is LNHNV and CDR2 is YYDKDF (reference sequence). The CDR3 sequence is 15 residues long.

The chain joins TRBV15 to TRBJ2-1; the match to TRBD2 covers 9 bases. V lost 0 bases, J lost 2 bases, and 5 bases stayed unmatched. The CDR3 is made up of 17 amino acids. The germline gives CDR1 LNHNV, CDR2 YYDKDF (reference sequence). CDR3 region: CATSRDLAGRAYNEQFF. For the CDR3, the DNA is TGTGCCACCAGCAGAGACCTAGCGGGACGGGCCTACAATGAGCAGTTCTTC. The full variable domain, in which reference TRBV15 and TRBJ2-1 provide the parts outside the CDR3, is DAMVIQNPRYQVTQFGKPVTLSCSQTLNHNVMYWYQQKSSQAPKLLFHYYDKDFNNEADTPDNFQSRRPNTSFCFLDIRSPGLGDTAMYLCATSRDLAGRAYNEQFFGPGTRLTVL.

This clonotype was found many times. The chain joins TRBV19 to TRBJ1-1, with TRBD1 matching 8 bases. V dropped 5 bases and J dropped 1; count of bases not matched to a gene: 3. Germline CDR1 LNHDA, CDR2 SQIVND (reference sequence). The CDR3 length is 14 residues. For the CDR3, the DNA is TGTGCCAGTAGTCCAGGGACAGGGAACACTGAAGCTTTCTTT. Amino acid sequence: CASSPGTGNTEAFF.

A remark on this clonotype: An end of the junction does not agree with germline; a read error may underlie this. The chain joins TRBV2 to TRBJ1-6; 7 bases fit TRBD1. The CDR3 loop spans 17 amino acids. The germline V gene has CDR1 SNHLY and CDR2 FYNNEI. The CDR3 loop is CASSKGQISSYNSPLHF. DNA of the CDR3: TGTGCCAGCAGTAAGGGACAGATAAGCTCCTATAATTCGCCCCTCCACTTT.

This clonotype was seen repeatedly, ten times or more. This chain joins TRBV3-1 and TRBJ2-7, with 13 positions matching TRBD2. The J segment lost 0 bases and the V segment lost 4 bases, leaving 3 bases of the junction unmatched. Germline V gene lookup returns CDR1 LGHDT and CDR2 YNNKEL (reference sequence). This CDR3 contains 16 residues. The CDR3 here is CASSRLAGGHSYEQYF. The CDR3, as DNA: TGTGCCAGCAGCCGACTAGCGGGGGGCCACTCCTACGAGCAGTACTTC.

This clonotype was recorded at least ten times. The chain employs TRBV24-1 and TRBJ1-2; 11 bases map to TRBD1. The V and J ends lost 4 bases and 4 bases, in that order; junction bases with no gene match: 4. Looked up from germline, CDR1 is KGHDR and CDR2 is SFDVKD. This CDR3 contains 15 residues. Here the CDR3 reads CATSDPGTGGYGYTF. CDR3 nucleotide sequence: TGTGCCACCAGTGACCCCGGGACAGGGGGCTATGGCTACACCTTC.

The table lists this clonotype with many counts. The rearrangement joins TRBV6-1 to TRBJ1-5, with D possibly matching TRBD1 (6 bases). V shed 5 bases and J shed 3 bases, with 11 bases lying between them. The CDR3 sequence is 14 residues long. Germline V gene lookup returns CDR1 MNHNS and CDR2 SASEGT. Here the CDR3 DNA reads TGTGCCAGCAGTCCGGACAGAAACAATCAGCCCCAGCATTTT. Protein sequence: CASSPDRNNQPQHF.

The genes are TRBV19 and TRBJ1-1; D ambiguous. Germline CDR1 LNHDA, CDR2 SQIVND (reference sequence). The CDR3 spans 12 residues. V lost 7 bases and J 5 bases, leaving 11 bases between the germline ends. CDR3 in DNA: TGTGCCAGTACCGCGATATCGACTGAAGCTTTCTTT. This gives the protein CASTAISTEAFF.

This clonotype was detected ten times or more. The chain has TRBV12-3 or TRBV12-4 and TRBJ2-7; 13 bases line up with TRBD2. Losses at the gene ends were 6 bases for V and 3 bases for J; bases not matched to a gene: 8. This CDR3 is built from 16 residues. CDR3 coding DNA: TGTGCCAGCAGCCCGAATCGACTAGCGGGGGGCTACGAGCAGTACTTC. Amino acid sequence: CASSPNRLAGGYEQYF.

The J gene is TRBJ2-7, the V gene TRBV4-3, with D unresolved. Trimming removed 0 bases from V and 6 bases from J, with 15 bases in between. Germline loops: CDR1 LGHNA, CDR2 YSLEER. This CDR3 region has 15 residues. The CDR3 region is CASSQDRALPVEQYF. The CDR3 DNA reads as TGCGCCAGCAGCCAAGACCGGGCTCTCCCGGTCGAGCAGTACTTC.

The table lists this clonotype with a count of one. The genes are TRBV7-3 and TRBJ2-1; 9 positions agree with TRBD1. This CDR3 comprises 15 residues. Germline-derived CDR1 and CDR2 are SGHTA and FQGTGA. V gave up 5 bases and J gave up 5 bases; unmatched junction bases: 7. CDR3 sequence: CASSPTGGSNNEQFF. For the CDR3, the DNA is TGTGCCAGCAGCCCCACAGGGGGCAGTAACAATGAGCAGTTCTTC.

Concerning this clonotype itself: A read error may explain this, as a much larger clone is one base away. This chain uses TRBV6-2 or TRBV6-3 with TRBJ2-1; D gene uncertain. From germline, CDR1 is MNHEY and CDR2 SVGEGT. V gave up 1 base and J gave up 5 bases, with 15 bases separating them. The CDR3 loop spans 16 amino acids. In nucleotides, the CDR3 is TGTGCCAGCAGTTACTGGATTCAGGAAACAAACAATGAGCAGTTCTTC. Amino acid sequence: CASSYWIQETNNEQFF.

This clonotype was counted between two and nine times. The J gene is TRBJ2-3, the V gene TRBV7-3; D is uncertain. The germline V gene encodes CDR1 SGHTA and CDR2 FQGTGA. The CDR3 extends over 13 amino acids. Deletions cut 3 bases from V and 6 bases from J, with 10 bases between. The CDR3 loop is CASSLSPSDTQYF. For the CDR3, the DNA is TGTGCCAGCAGCTTGTCCCCTTCGGATACGCAGTATTTT.

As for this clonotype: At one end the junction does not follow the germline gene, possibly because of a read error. The CDR3 reads CSVEEGTVYEQYF. The DNA for the CDR3 is TGCAGCGTTGAAGAGGGGACAGTCTACGAGCAGTACTTT. The V and J genes are TRBV29-1 and TRBJ2-7; 7 nucleotides align to TRBD1. The CDR3 length is 13 residues. Looked up from germline, CDR1 is SQVTM and CDR2 is ANQGSEA.

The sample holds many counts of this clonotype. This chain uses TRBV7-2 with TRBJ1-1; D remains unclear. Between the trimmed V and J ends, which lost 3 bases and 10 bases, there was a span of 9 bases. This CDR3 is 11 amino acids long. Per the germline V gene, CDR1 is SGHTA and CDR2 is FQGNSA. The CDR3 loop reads CASSLVNRAFF. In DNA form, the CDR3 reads TGTGCCAGCAGCTTGGTCAACAGAGCTTTCTTT.

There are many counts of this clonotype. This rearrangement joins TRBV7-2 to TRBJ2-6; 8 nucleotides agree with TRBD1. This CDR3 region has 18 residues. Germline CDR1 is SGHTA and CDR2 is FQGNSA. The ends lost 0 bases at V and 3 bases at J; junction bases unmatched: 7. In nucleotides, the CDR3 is TGTGCCAGCAGCTTAGCTGCAGGGGGCTTAGGTGGGGCCAACGTCCTGACTTTC. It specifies CASSLAAGGLGGANVLTF.

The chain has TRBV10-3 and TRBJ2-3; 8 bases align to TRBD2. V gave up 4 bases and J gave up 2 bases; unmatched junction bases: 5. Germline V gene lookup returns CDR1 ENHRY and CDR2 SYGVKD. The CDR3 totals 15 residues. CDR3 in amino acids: CAISGLAGSTDTQYF. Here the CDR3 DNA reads TGTGCCATCAGTGGATTAGCGGGGTCCACAGATACGCAGTATTTT.

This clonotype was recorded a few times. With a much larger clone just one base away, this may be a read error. Written as DNA, the CDR3 is TGTGCCAGCAGTTACTCGACAGCTCAGCCCCAGCATTTT. Its translation is CASSYSTAQPQHF. The genes are TRBV6-2 or TRBV6-3 and TRBJ1-5; D is possibly TRBD1 (5 bases). The CDR3 contains 13 residues. V lost 0 bases and J lost 6, with 6 bases in between. Per the germline V gene, CDR1 is MNHEY and CDR2 is SVGEGT.

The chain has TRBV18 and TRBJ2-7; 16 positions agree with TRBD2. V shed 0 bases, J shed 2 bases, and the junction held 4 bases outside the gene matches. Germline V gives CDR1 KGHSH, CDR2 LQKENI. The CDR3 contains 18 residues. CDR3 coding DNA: TGTGCCAGCTCACCACCGGGACTAGCGGGGGGGCTTACCTACGAGCAGTACTTC. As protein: CASSPPGLAGGLTYEQYF. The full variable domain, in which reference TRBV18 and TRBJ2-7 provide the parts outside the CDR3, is NAGVMQNPRHLVRRRGQEARLRCSPMKGHSHVYWYRQLPEEGLKFMVYLQKENIIDESGMPKERFSAEFPKEGPSILRIQQVVRGDSAAYFCASSPPGLAGGLTYEQYFGPGTRLTVT.